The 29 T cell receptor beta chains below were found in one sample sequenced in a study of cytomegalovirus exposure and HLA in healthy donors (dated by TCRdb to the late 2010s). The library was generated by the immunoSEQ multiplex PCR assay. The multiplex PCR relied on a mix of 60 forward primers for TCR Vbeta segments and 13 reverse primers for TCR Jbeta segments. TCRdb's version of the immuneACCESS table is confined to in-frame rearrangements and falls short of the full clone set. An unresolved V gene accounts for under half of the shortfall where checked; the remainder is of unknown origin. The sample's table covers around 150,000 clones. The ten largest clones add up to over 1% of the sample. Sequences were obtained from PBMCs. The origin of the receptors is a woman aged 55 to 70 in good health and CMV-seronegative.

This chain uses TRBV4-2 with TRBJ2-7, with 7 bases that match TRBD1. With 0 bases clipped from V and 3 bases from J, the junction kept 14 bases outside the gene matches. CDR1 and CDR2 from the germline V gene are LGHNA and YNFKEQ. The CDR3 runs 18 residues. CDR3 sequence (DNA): TGTGCCAGCAGCCAAGATCTACACTACAGGGGCAGGGTCTACGAGCAGTACTTC. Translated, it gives CASSQDLHYRGRVYEQYF.

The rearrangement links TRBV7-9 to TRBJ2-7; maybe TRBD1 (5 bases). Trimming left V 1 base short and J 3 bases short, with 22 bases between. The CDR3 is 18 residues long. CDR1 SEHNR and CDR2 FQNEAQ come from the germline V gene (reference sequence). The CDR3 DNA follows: TGTGCCAGCAGCTTAGTAAGGGCAGGGAAGGGTCCTCTCTACGAGCAGTACTTC. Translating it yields CASSLVRAGKGPLYEQYF.

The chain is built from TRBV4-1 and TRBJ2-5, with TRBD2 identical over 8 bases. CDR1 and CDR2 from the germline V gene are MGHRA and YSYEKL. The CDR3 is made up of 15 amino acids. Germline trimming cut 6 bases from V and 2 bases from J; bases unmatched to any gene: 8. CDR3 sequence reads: CASRFSGALQETQYF. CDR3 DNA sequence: TGCGCCAGCAGGTTTAGCGGGGCCCTACAAGAGACCCAGTACTTC.

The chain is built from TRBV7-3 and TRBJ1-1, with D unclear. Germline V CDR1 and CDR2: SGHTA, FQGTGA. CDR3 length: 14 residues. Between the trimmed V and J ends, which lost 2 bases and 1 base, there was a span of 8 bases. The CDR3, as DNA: TGTGCCAGCAGCTTAGGGCGGGCGAACACTGAAGCTTTCTTT. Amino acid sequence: CASSLGRANTEAFF.

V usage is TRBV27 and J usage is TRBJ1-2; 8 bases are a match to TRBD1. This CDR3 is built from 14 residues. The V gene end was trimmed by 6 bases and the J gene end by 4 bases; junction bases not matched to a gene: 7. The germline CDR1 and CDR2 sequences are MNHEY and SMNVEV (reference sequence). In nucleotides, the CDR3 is TGTGCCAGCAGGCGATCAGGGGGCGGCTATGGCTACACCTTC. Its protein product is CASRRSGGGYGYTF.

The CDR3 nucleotides are TGTGCCAGCAGCTGGGCACCCAGCAGGGGGGAGAACACTGAAGCTTTCTTT. Its translation is CASSWAPSRGENTEAFF. V usage is TRBV5-5 and J usage is TRBJ1-1; 7 bases are shared with TRBD1. V was clipped by 3 bases and J by 1 base; unmatched bases: 12. Per the germline V gene, CDR1 is SGHKS and CDR2 is YYEKEE (reference sequence). The CDR3 extends over 17 amino acids.

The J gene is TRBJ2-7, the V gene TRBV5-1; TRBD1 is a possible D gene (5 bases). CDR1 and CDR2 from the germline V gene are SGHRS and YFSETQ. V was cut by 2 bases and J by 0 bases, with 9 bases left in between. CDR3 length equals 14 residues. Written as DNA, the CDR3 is TGCGCCAGCAGCTTAGGGGTTAGCTCCTACGAGCAGTACTTC. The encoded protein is CASSLGVSSYEQYF. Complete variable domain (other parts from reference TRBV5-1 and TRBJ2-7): KAGVTQTPRYLIKTRGQQVTLSCSPISGHRSVSWYQQTPGQGLQFLFEYFSETQRNKGNFPGRFSGRQFSNSRSEMNVSTLELGDSALYLCASSLGVSSYEQYFGPGTRLTVT.

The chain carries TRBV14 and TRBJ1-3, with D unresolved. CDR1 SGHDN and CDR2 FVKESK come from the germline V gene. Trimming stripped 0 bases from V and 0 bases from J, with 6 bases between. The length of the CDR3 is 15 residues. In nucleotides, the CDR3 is TGTGCCAGCAGCCAAGATGTACTCTCTGGAAACACCATATATTTT. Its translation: CASSQDVLSGNTIYF.

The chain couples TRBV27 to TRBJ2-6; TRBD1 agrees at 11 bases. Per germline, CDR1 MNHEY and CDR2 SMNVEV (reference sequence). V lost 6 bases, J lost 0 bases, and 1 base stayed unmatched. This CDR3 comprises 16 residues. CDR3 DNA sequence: TGTGCCAGCAGAGGGACAGGGGGCTCTGGGGCCAACGTCCTGACTTTC. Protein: CASRGTGGSGANVLTF.

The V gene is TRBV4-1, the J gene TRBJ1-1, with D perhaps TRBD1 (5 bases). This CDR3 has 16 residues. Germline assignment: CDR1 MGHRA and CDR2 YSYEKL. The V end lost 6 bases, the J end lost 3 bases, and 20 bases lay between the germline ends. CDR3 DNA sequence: TGCGCCAGCAGTCGGGGGACCTCCAAGAGGGACACTGAAGCTTTCTTT. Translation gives CASSRGTSKRDTEAFF.

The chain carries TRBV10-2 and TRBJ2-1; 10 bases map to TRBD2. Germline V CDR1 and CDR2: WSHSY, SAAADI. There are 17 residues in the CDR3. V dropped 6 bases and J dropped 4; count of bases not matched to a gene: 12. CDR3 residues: CASRGGKREGKYNEQFF. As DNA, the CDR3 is TGCGCCAGCAGGGGGGGGAAGCGGGAGGGGAAGTACAATGAGCAGTTCTTC.

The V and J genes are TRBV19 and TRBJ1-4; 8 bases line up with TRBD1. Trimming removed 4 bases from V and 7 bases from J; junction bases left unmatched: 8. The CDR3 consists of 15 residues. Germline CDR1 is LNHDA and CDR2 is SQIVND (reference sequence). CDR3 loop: CASSTGQARGEKLFF. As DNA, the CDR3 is TGTGCCAGTAGTACGGGACAGGCTAGGGGTGAAAAACTGTTTTTT.

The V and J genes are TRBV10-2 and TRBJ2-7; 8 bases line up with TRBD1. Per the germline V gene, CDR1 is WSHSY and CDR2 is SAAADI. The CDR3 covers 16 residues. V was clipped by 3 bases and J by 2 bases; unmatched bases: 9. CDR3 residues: CASSDPPRDRTYEQYF. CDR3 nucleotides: TGCGCCAGCAGTGATCCCCCCCGGGACAGGACCTACGAGCAGTACTTC.

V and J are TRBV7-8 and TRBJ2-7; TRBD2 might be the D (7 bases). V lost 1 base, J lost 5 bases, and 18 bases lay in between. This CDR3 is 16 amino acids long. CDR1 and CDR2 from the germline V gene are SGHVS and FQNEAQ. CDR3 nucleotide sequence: TGTGCCAGCAGCTTAGATGGGGGGGCACGCGGGAACGAGCAGTACTTC. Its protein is CASSLDGGARGNEQYF.

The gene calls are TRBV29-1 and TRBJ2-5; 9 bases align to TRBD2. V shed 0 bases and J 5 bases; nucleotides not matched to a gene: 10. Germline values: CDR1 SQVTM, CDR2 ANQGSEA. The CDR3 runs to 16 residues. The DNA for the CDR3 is TGCAGCGTTGAAGATCGGGCTAGCGGGGAGATGGAGACCCAGTACTTC. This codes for CSVEDRASGEMETQYF.

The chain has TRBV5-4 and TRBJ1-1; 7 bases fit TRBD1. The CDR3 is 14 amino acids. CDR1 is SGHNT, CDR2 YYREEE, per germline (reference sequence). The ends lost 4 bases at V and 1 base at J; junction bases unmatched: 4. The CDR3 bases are TGTGCCAGCAGCCGGGACAGCCAGAACACTGAAGCTTTCTTT. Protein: CASSRDSQNTEAFF.

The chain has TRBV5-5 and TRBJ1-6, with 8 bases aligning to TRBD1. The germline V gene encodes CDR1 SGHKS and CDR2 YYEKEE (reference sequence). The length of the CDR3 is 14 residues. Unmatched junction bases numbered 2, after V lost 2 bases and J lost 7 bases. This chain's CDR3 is CASSFRTGNSPLHF. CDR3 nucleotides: TGTGCCAGCAGCTTCCGGACAGGGAATTCACCCCTCCACTTT.

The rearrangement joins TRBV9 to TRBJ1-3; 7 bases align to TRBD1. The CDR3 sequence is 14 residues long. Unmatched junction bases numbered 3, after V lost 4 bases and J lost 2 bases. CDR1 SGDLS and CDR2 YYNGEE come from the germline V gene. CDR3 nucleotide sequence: TGTGCCAGCAGCTCAACAGGGGCTGGAAACACCATATATTTT. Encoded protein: CASSSTGAGNTIYF.

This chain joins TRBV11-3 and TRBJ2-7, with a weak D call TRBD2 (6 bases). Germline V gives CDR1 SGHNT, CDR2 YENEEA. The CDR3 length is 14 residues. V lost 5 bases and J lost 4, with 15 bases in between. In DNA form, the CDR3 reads TGTGCCAGCAGCCCGCACGGGAGATTTTACGAGCAGTACTTC. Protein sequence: CASSPHGRFYEQYF.

Here the CDR3 reads CASSFLRQQETQYF. CDR3 bases: TGCGCCAGCAGCTTCCTACGACAGCAAGAGACCCAGTACTTC. The rearrangement joins TRBV5-1 to TRBJ2-5; a possible D gene is TRBD1 (5 bases). The CDR3 is made up of 14 amino acids. Trimming cost V 2 bases and J 2 bases, with 10 bases left between them. The germline V gene has CDR1 SGHRS and CDR2 YFSETQ. Supplemented by reference TRBV5-1 and TRBJ2-5, the full variable domain reads KAGVTQTPRYLIKTRGQQVTLSCSPISGHRSVSWYQQTPGQGLQFLFEYFSETQRNKGNFPGRFSGRQFSNSRSEMNVSTLELGDSALYLCASSFLRQQETQYFGPGTRLLVL.

The CDR3 nucleotides read TGTGCCAGCAGTGACACCTACAGGAAAACTAGCACAGATACGCAGTATTTT. It is translated as CASSDTYRKTSTDTQYF. This rearrangement joins TRBV6-4 to TRBJ2-3; possible D gene TRBD1, 5 bases. Deletions cut 2 bases from V and 0 bases from J, with 15 bases between. The CDR3 has 17 residues. The V gene's germline CDR1 is MRHNA and CDR2 SNTAGT.

As DNA, the CDR3 is TGTGCCAGCAGGCAACTAGCGGGAGGGCCGAAGCGCTTCCAAGAGACCCAGTACTTC. It yields the protein CASRQLAGGPKRFQETQYF. This chain joins TRBV9 and TRBJ2-5; 13 bases fit TRBD2. Germline V gene data show CDR1 as SGDLS and CDR2 as YYNGEE. The CDR3 contains 19 residues. V lost 5 bases, J lost 1 base, and 14 bases stayed unmatched.

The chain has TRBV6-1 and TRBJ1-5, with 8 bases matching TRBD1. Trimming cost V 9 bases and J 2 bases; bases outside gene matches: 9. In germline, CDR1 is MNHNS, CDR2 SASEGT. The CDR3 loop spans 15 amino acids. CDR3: CASLSDRGGNQPQHF. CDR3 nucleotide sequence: TGTGCCAGTCTGAGCGACAGGGGCGGCAATCAGCCCCAGCATTTT.

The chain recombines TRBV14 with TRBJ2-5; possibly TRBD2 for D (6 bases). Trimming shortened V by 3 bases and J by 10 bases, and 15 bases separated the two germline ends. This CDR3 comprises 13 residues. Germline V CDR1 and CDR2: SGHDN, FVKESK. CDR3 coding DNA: TGTGCCAGCAGCCAGCCCCCCCCGGGGGACCAGTACTTC. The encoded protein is CASSQPPPGDQYF.

Here the CDR3 DNA reads TGTGCTAGCCTCTACGGGAACTCCTACGAGCAGTACTTC. Protein product: CASLYGNSYEQYF. The chain combines TRBV12-5 with TRBJ2-7, with D maybe TRBD2 (5 bases). Looked up from germline, CDR1 is LGHNT and CDR2 is FRNRAP. This CDR3 comprises 13 residues. Trimming left V 9 bases short and J 0 bases short, with 12 bases between.

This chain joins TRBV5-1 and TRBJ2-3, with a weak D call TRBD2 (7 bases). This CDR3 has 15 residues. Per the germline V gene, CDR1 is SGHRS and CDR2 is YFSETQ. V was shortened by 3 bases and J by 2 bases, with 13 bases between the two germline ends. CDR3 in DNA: TGCGCCAGCAGCTCCGGGGGGCCTCACACAGATACGCAGTATTTT. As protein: CASSSGGPHTDTQYF. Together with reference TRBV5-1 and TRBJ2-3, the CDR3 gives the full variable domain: KAGVTQTPRYLIKTRGQQVTLSCSPISGHRSVSWYQQTPGQGLQFLFEYFSETQRNKGNFPGRFSGRQFSNSRSEMNVSTLELGDSALYLCASSSGGPHTDTQYFGPGTRLTVL.

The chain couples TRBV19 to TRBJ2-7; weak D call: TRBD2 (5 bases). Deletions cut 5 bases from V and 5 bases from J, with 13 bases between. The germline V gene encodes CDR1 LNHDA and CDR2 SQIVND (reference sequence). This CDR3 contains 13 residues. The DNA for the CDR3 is TGTGCCAGTAGTGGCACCTCGGGGAACGAGCAGTACTTC. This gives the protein CASSGTSGNEQYF.

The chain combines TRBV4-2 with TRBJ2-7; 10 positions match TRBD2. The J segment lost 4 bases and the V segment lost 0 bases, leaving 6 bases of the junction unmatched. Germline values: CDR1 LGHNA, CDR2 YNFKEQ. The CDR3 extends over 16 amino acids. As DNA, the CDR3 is TGTGCCAGCAGCCAAGACGCTAGCGGGGGTTTGTACGAGCAGTACTTC. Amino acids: CASSQDASGGLYEQYF.

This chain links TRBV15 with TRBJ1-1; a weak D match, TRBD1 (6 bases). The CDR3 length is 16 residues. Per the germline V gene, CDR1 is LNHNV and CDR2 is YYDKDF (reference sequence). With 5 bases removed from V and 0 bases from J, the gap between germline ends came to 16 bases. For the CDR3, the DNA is TGTGCCACCAGCGGAAGGACAGTATGGATGAACACTGAAGCTTTCTTT. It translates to CATSGRTVWMNTEAFF.